These 27 T cell receptor beta chains were sequenced from one sample in a study of cytomegalovirus exposure and HLA in healthy donors. Here immunoSEQ multiplex PCR was the method, and the copy in TCRdb shows in-frame clones only, minus some. The sample holds roughly 60,000 clones; about 91% are singletons and the top ten take roughly 1.3%. Sequencing used PBMCs. Receptor source: a woman between 18 and 30 years old in good health and CMV-seronegative.

The gene calls are TRBV5-1 and TRBJ1-1; D call uncertain. Trimming pared 1 base from V and 1 base from J, leaving 11 bases between. The CDR3 loop spans 15 amino acids. Germline values: CDR1 SGHRS, CDR2 YFSETQ. The CDR3 loop reads CASSLSHPGNTEAFF. The CDR3 DNA reads TGCGCCAGCAGCTTGTCTCACCCGGGGAACACTGAAGCTTTCTTT.

CDR3 nucleotides: TGTGCCAGCAGTTTAACACAGGGTGGCACCGGGGAGCTGTTTTTT. Its translation is CASSLTQGGTGELFF. The rearrangement links TRBV28 to TRBJ2-2; a possible D gene is TRBD1 (6 bases). The germline V gene encodes CDR1 MDHEN and CDR2 SYDVKM. This CDR3 is built from 15 residues. The germline V and J ends were trimmed by 2 bases and 4 bases, with 11 bases remaining between them. Together with reference TRBV28 and TRBJ2-2, the CDR3 gives the full variable domain: DVKVTQSSRYLVKRTGEKVFLECVQDMDHENMFWYRQDPGLGLRLIYFSYDVKMKEKGDIPEGYSVSREKKERFSLILESASTNQTSMYLCASSLTQGGTGELFFGEGSRLTVL.

V and J are TRBV18 and TRBJ2-7, with 7 nucleotides matching TRBD1. The V segment lost 1 base and the J segment 2 bases; nucleotides outside the gene matches: 2. The germline V gene encodes CDR1 KGHSH and CDR2 LQKENI. CDR3 length: 14 residues. The CDR3 bases are TGTGCCAGCTCACCACGGGACAGCGCCTACGAGCAGTACTTC. Amino acid sequence: CASSPRDSAYEQYF.

This clone is a singleton in its sample. The chain couples TRBV4-1 to TRBJ1-5, with D uncertain. The germline gives CDR1 MGHRA, CDR2 YSYEKL. The CDR3 length is 15 residues. Trimming removed 0 bases from V and 5 bases from J, with 11 bases in between. The CDR3 sequence: CASSQDGGQDQPQHF. Written as DNA, the CDR3 is TGCGCCAGCAGCCAAGACGGAGGGCAAGATCAGCCCCAGCATTTT.

The CDR3 DNA sequence: TGTGCCAGCAGCTCTCAAATCCTAGCGGAATGGGGAGATACGCAGTATTTT. Translation gives CASSSQILAEWGDTQYF. The chain has TRBV7-2 and TRBJ2-3, with 7 bases identical to TRBD2. The V gene end was trimmed by 4 bases and the J gene end by 5 bases; junction bases not matched to a gene: 15. Germline values: CDR1 SGHTA, CDR2 FQGNSA. The CDR3 length is 17 residues.

The chain is built from TRBV11-2 and TRBJ2-6, with D uncertain. With 5 bases removed from V and 4 bases from J, the gap between germline ends came to 9 bases. Per germline, CDR1 SGHAT and CDR2 FQNNGV. The CDR3 consists of 14 residues. CDR3 sequence reads: CASSAVGGANVLTF. The CDR3, as DNA: TGTGCCAGCAGCGCGGTTGGAGGGGCCAACGTCCTGACTTTC.

V is TRBV6-1 and J is TRBJ2-7; possible D gene TRBD1, 6 bases. The V end lost 6 bases, the J end lost 3 bases, and 15 bases lay between the germline ends. The V gene's germline CDR1 is MNHNS and CDR2 SASEGT. This CDR3 region has 14 residues. As DNA, the CDR3 is TGTGCCAGCAGGGGGGCAGGACAGTACTACGAGCAGTACTTC. Translating gives CASRGAGQYYEQYF.

The chain couples TRBV7-6 to TRBJ2-3, with 11 positions matching TRBD2. Looked up from germline, CDR1 is SGHVS and CDR2 is FNYEAQ. After removal of 4 bases from V and 6 bases from J, the junction contained 12 bases not matched to a gene. This CDR3 has 17 amino acids. CDR3: CASSSRLAGTPGDTQYF. For the CDR3, the DNA is TGTGCCAGCAGCTCCCGACTAGCGGGGACTCCGGGGGATACGCAGTATTTT.

The J gene is TRBJ2-3, the V gene TRBV27; 10 bases agree with TRBD2. V shed 3 bases, J shed 6 bases, and the junction held 9 bases outside the gene matches. CDR3 length: 16 residues. CDR1 MNHEY and CDR2 SMNVEV come from the germline V gene (reference sequence). CDR3 sequence reads: CASSFPSGGAGDTQYF. In DNA, the CDR3 is TGTGCCAGCAGTTTTCCCAGCGGGGGGGCCGGGGATACGCAGTATTTT.

This chain joins TRBV13 and TRBJ1-1; weak D call: TRBD1 (6 bases). CDR1 is PRHDT, CDR2 FYEKMQ, per germline (reference sequence). Trimming left V 7 bases short and J 2 bases short, with 11 bases between. CDR3 size: 13 residues. CDR3 in amino acids: CASTAGVNTEAFF. CDR3 DNA: TGTGCCAGCACGGCAGGGGTAAACACTGAAGCTTTCTTT.

The chain carries TRBV6-6 and TRBJ2-7; the D is unclear. Trimming took off 1 base at V and 2 bases at J, with 9 bases between the two ends. Germline V lookup: CDR1 MNHNY, CDR2 SVGAGI (reference sequence). This CDR3 has 14 residues. This chain's CDR3 is CASSYWNSPYEQYF. The CDR3 DNA follows: TGTGCCAGCAGTTACTGGAACAGCCCCTACGAGCAGTACTTC.

The gene calls are TRBV5-4 and TRBJ1-2, with TRBD1 matching over 8 bases. The CDR3 is 13 residues long. The trim removed 3 bases at V and 5 bases at J, leaving 3 bases unmatched. The germline CDR1 and CDR2 sequences are SGHNT and YYREEE (reference sequence). The CDR3 DNA follows: TGTGCCAGCAGCTCGCGGACAGGGTATGGCTACACCTTC. Its translation is CASSSRTGYGYTF.

The chain employs TRBV5-6 and TRBJ2-1, with D possibly being TRBD2 (6 bases). V gave up 1 base and J gave up 4 bases, with 12 bases separating them. Looked up from germline, CDR1 is SGHDT and CDR2 is YYEEEE. This CDR3 region has 15 residues. The CDR3 coding sequence is TGTGCCAGCAGCTTGCCCGGGAGAGATTACAATGAGCAGTTCTTC. Encoded protein: CASSLPGRDYNEQFF.

This chain links TRBV11-1 with TRBJ2-5; a weak D match, TRBD2 (5 bases). Germline V gives CDR1 SGHAT, CDR2 FQDESV (reference sequence). This CDR3 has 13 residues. V was clipped by 1 base and J by 5 bases, with 8 bases between them. The DNA for the CDR3 is TGTGCCAGCAGCTTAGTGGGCGGGGAGACCCAGTACTTC. This sequence encodes CASSLVGGETQYF.

The chain recombines TRBV6-1 with TRBJ1-1; the match to TRBD1 covers 9 bases. Unmatched junction bases numbered 4, after V lost 2 bases and J lost 6 bases. The CDR3 runs 14 residues. Looked up from germline, CDR1 is MNHNS and CDR2 is SASEGT. Here the CDR3 DNA reads TGTGCCAGCAGTGAACACAGGGGGCAAGCTGAAGCTTTCTTT. Protein: CASSEHRGQAEAFF.

This rearrangement joins TRBV13 to TRBJ2-3; 7 bases align to TRBD1. There are 15 residues in the CDR3. The J segment lost 2 bases and the V segment lost 4 bases, leaving 6 bases of the junction unmatched. Germline values: CDR1 PRHDT, CDR2 FYEKMQ (reference sequence). CDR3 sequence: CASSSDRETTDTQYF. CDR3 DNA: TGTGCCAGCAGCTCCGACAGGGAAACCACAGATACGCAGTATTTT.

J is TRBJ2-1 and V is TRBV19; D is possibly TRBD2 (6 bases). This CDR3 is built from 15 residues. CDR1 and CDR2 from the germline V gene are LNHDA and SQIVND (reference sequence). Trimming removed 5 bases from V and 5 bases from J, with 16 bases in between. CDR3 DNA sequence: TGTGCCAGTAGTCCACCCCGGGAGATCAACAATGAGCAGTTCTTC. This codes for CASSPPREINNEQFF. Using reference TRBV19 and TRBJ2-1 for the parts outside the CDR3, the full variable domain is DGGITQSPKYLFRKEGQNVTLSCEQNLNHDAMYWYRQDPGQGLRLIYYSQIVNDFQKGDIAEGYSVSREKKESFPLTVTSAQKNPTAFYLCASSPPREINNEQFFGPGTRLTVL.

A single count supports this clone. The V call is TRBV6-6, the J call TRBJ2-3; 7 bases fit TRBD2. V dropped 2 bases and J dropped 1; count of bases not matched to a gene: 3. In germline, CDR1 is MNHNY, CDR2 SVGAGI (reference sequence). This CDR3 is built from 15 residues. Here the CDR3 reads CASSYITSGTDTQYF. The CDR3 DNA is TGTGCCAGCAGTTACATTACTAGCGGCACAGATACGCAGTATTTT.

This clone was detected only a few times. The chain links TRBV6-5 to TRBJ1-2; 7 positions match TRBD1. The V and J ends lost 6 bases and 7 bases, in that order; junction bases with no gene match: 8. Germline V gene sequence: CDR1 MNHEY, CDR2 SVGAGI. The CDR3 totals 13 residues. The DNA of the CDR3 is TGTGCCAGCAGCCAGACAGGGTCTGGTGGCTACACCTTC. Translated: CASSQTGSGGYTF.

The chain is built from TRBV7-2 and TRBJ2-7, with 9 nucleotides matching TRBD1. In germline, CDR1 is SGHTA, CDR2 FQGNSA. This CDR3 region has 13 residues. V lost 1 base and J lost 7; bases outside the gene matches: 2. The CDR3 nucleotides are TGTGCCAGCAGCTTAGTAGGGACAGGGGAGCAGTACTTC. Translating it yields CASSLVGTGEQYF.

V is TRBV5-6 and J is TRBJ1-4; D ambiguous. V was clipped by 1 base and J by 3 bases, with 10 bases between them. Germline loops: CDR1 SGHDT, CDR2 YYEEEE. The length of the CDR3 is 15 residues. Here the CDR3 DNA reads TGTGCCAGCAGCTTGCGGAGCAAAGCTAATGAAAAACTGTTTTTT. Protein: CASSLRSKANEKLFF.

In its sample, this clone was seen once. The chain uses TRBV11-2 and TRBJ2-3; a weak D match, TRBD2 (6 bases). The germline V gene has CDR1 SGHAT and CDR2 FQNNGV. V was shortened by 1 base and J by 4 bases, with 21 bases between the two germline ends. The CDR3 sequence is 18 residues long. The DNA of the CDR3 is TGTGCCAGCAGCTTAGCTATTCGGCCCCGCGGGATGTCAGATACGCAGTATTTT. This translates into CASSLAIRPRGMSDTQYF.

The chain couples TRBV4-2 to TRBJ2-7; possibly TRBD2 for D (5 bases). Germline V gives CDR1 LGHNA, CDR2 YNFKEQ. The CDR3 runs to 15 residues. Trimming cost V 4 bases and J 1 base, with 14 bases left between them. Here the CDR3 DNA reads TGTGCCAGCAGCCCCGAAACGGGATCTTCCTACGAGCAGTACTTC. This sequence encodes CASSPETGSSYEQYF.

The chain employs TRBV4-1 and TRBJ2-4, with 8 nucleotides matching TRBD1. V shed 5 bases and J 0 bases; nucleotides not matched to a gene: 12. The CDR3 length is 18 residues. CDR1 is MGHRA and CDR2 is YSYEKL in the germline V gene. CDR3 bases: TGCGCCAGCAGCTCCTGGACAGGGCGCCCTTTAGCCAAAAACATTCAGTACTTC. Its protein is CASSSWTGRPLAKNIQYF.

The V and J genes are TRBV11-3 and TRBJ2-2; D uncertain. The germline V gene encodes CDR1 SGHNT and CDR2 YENEEA. This CDR3 contains 15 residues. V was pared by 0 bases and J by 7 bases, with 12 bases between. The CDR3 sequence: CASSLDFTGNGELFF. DNA of the CDR3: TGTGCCAGCAGCTTAGATTTTACGGGTAACGGGGAGCTGTTTTTT.

This clone was seen only once. This rearrangement joins TRBV5-5 to TRBJ1-1, with 9 bases aligning to TRBD1. The ends lost 4 bases at V and 3 bases at J; junction bases unmatched: 10. CDR1 is SGHKS, CDR2 YYEKEE, per germline (reference sequence). CDR3 length equals 16 residues. The CDR3 sequence: CASSPAPGTGYTEAFF. The CDR3 DNA follows: TGTGCCAGCAGCCCAGCGCCTGGGACAGGGTACACTGAAGCTTTCTTT.

This clone has more than one count but fewer than ten. The CDR3 sequence: CASSDSGQETQYF. In nucleotides, the CDR3 is TGTGCCAGCAGCGACAGTGGTCAAGAGACCCAGTACTTC. The chain couples TRBV25-1 to TRBJ2-5; TRBD1 is a possible D gene (5 bases). The CDR3 consists of 13 residues. CDR1 is MGHDK and CDR2 is SYGVNS in the germline V gene. The V end was cut by 6 bases, the J end by 2 bases, with 10 bases between.